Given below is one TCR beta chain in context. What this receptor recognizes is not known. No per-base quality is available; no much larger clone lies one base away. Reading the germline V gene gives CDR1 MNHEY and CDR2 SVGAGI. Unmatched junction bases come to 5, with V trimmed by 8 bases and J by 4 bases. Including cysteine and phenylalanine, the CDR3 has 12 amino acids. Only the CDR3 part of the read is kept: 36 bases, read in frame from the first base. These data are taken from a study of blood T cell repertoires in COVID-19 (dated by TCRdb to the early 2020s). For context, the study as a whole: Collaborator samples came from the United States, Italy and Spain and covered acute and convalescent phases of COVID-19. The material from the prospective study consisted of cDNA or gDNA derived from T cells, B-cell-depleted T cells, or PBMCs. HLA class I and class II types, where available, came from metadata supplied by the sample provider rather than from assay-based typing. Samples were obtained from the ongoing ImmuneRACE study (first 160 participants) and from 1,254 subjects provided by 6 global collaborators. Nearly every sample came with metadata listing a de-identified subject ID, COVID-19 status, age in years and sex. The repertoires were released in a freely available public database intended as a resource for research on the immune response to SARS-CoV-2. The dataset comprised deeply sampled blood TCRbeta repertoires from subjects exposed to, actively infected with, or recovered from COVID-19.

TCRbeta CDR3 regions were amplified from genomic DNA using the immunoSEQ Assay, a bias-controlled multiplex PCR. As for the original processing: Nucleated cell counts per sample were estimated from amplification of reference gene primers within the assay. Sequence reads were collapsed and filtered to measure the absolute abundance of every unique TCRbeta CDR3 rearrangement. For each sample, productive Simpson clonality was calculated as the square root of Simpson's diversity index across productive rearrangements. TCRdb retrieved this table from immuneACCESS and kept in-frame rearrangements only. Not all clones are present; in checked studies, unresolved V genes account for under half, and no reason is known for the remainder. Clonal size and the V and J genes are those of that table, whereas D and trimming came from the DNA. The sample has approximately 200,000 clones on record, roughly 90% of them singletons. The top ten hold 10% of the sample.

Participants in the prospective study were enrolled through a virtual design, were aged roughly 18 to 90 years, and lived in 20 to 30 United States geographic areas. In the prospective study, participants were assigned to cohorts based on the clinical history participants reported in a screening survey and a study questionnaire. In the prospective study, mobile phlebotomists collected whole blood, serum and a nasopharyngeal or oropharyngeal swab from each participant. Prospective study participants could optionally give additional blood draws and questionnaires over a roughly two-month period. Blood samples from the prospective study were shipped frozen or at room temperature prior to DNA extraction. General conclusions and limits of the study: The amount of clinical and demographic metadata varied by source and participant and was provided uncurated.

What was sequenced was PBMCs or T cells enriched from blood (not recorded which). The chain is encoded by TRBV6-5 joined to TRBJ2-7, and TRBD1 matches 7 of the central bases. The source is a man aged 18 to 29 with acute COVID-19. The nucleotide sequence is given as TGTGCCAGCTATACAGGGGCTTACGAGCAGTACTTC. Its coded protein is CASYTGAYEQYF.